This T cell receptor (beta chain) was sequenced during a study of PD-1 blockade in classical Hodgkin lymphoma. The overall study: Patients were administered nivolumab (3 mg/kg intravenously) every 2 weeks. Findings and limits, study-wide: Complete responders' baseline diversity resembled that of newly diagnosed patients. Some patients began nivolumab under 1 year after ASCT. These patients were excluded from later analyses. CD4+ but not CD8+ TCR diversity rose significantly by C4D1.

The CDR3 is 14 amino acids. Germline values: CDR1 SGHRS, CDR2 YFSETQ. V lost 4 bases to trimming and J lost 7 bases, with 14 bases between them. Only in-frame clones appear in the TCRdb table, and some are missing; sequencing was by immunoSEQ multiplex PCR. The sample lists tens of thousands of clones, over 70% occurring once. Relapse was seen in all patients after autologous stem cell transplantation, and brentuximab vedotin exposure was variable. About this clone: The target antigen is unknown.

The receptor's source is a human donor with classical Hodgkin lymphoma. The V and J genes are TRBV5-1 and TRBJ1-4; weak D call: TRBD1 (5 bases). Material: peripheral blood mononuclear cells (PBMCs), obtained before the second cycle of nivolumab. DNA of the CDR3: TGCGCCAGCAGCCCTGGGGACGGTGGTGAAAAACTGTTTTTT. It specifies CASSPGDGGEKLFF. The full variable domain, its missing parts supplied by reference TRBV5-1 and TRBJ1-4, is KAGVTQTPRYLIKTRGQQVTLSCSPISGHRSVSWYQQTPGQGLQFLFEYFSETQRNKGNFPGRFSGRQFSNSRSEMNVSTLELGDSALYLCASSPGDGGEKLFFGSGTQLSVL.